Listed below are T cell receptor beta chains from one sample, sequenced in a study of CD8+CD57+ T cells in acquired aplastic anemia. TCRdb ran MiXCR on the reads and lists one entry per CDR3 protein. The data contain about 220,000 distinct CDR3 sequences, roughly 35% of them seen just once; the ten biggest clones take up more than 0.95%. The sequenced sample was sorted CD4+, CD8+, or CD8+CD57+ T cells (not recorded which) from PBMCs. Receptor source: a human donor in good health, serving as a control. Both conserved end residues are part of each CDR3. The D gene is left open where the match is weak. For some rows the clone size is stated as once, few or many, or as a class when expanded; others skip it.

cdr3_nt: TGTGCCAGCAGGAGGACAGACCTCTATGGCTACACCTTC
cdr3_aa: CASRRTDLYGYTF
v_call: TRBV19
j_call: TRBJ1-2
clone_size: many
d_call: -

cdr3_nt: TGTGCCAGCAGCGACAGGGTAGCGTCTGGAAACACCATATATTTT
cdr3_aa: CASSDRVASGNTIYF
v_call: TRBV2
j_call: TRBJ1-3
clone_size: many
d_call: TRBD1

cdr3_nt: TGTGCCACCAGCAGCAGGACAGGGAACGAGCAGTACTTC
cdr3_aa: CATSSRTGNEQYF
v_call: TRBV15
j_call: TRBJ2-7
clone_size: -
d_call: TRBD1

cdr3_nt: TGTGCCAGCAGCGACCACCAGGGGAATACGCAGTATTTT
cdr3_aa: CASSDHQGNTQYF
v_call: TRBV7-9
j_call: TRBJ2-3
clone_size: many
d_call: -

cdr3_nt: TGTGCCAGCAGCTTACGCAGGACCCAAGAGACCCAGTACTTC
cdr3_aa: CASSLRRTQETQYF
v_call: TRBV7-8
j_call: TRBJ2-5
clone_size: -
d_call: -

cdr3_nt: TGTGCCAGCAGCGTAGCTCAACAGGGGAGGATTTCAGATACGCAGTATTTT
cdr3_aa: CASSVAQQGRISDTQYF
v_call: TRBV9
j_call: TRBJ2-3
clone_size: -
d_call: -

cdr3_nt: TGTGCCAGTAGTACCCCGACGGGAAACTATGGCTACGCCTTC
cdr3_aa: CASSTPTGNYGYAF
v_call: TRBV19
j_call: TRBJ1-2
clone_size: many
d_call: -

cdr3_nt: TGTGCCTGGAGTGTACAACAGCCGTATGGCTACACCTTC
cdr3_aa: CAWSVQQPYGYTF
v_call: TRBV30
j_call: TRBJ1-2
clone_size: -
d_call: -

cdr3_nt: TGCAGTGCTAGTCTAGCAACAGATACGCAGTATTTT
cdr3_aa: CSASLATDTQYF
v_call: TRBV20-1
j_call: TRBJ2-3
clone_size: many
d_call: -

cdr3_nt: TGTGCCGTGGCCGGGGGGCTTTCATACGAGCAGTACTTC
cdr3_aa: CAVAGGLSYEQYF
v_call: TRBV10-3
j_call: TRBJ2-7
clone_size: many
d_call: -

cdr3_nt: TGTGCCAGCAGGGGACAGGGGGCGGACGATGGCTACACCTTC
cdr3_aa: CASRGQGADDGYTF
v_call: TRBV12-3/TRBV12-4
j_call: TRBJ1-2
clone_size: -
d_call: TRBD1

cdr3_nt: TGTGCCAGCAGCGTTCGGGACATTAACTATGGCTACACCTTC
cdr3_aa: CASSVRDINYGYTF
v_call: TRBV7-4
j_call: TRBJ1-2
clone_size: -
d_call: -

cdr3_nt: TGTGCCAGCAGCTCGACTGATATTGGGACCGCGGCGGGTGGCTACACCTTC
cdr3_aa: CASSSTDIGTAAGGYTF
v_call: TRBV5-4
j_call: TRBJ1-2
clone_size: -
d_call: -

cdr3_nt: TGTGCCATCAGTGGGACAGCCCCTGGAAACACCATATATTTT
cdr3_aa: CAISGTAPGNTIYF
v_call: TRBV10-3
j_call: TRBJ1-3
clone_size: many
d_call: -

cdr3_nt: TGTGCCACCGGACAGGCGCTAAACTATGGCTACACCTTC
cdr3_aa: CATGQALNYGYTF
v_call: TRBV18
j_call: TRBJ1-2
clone_size: few
d_call: TRBD1

cdr3_nt: TGCAGCGTGTTGTGGAACACCGGGGAGCTGTTTTTT
cdr3_aa: CSVLWNTGELFF
v_call: TRBV29-1
j_call: TRBJ2-2
clone_size: many
d_call: -

cdr3_nt: TGTGCCAGCAGCCAAGAGGCGTATGGCTACACCTTC
cdr3_aa: CASSQEAYGYTF
v_call: TRBV3-1
j_call: TRBJ1-2
clone_size: few
d_call: -

cdr3_nt: TGTGCCAGCAGCCATAGGGACAGCTACTATGGCTACACCTTC
cdr3_aa: CASSHRDSYYGYTF
v_call: TRBV7-9
j_call: TRBJ1-2
clone_size: many
d_call: TRBD1

cdr3_nt: TGTGCCATCTCACGGGGAGGGACTGAAGCTTTCTTT
cdr3_aa: CAISRGGTEAFF
v_call: TRBV10-3
j_call: TRBJ1-1
clone_size: many
d_call: -

cdr3_nt: TGCAGCGTTGGAAAAGGGGGTAGCGGGTATGGGACCCAGTACTTC
cdr3_aa: CSVGKGGSGYGTQYF
v_call: TRBV29-1
j_call: TRBJ2-5
clone_size: -
d_call: -

cdr3_nt: TGCAGTGCTAGAGATAGGGTCTTCGAGGGGAACACTGAAGCTTTCTTT
cdr3_aa: CSARDRVFEGNTEAFF
v_call: TRBV20-1
j_call: TRBJ1-1
clone_size: many
d_call: -

cdr3_nt: TGTGCCAGCGGCTGGGTTAATAATGAAAAACTGTTTTTT
cdr3_aa: CASGWVNNEKLFF
v_call: TRBV6-1
j_call: TRBJ1-4
clone_size: -
d_call: -

cdr3_nt: TGCGCCAGCAGCTTGATGGGGGTCGGGAACGAGCAGTACTTC
cdr3_aa: CASSLMGVGNEQYF
v_call: TRBV5-1
j_call: TRBJ2-7
clone_size: -
d_call: -

cdr3_nt: TGTGCCAGCACGACCCCCCAGGGACTGGTCACAGATACGCAGTATTTT
cdr3_aa: CASTTPQGLVTDTQYF
v_call: TRBV6-1
j_call: TRBJ2-3
clone_size: few
d_call: -

cdr3_nt: TGTGCCTGGAGTGCGGCAGATTATTCACCCCTCCACTTT
cdr3_aa: CAWSAADYSPLHF
v_call: TRBV30
j_call: TRBJ1-6
clone_size: -
d_call: -

cdr3_nt: TGTGCCAGCAGTGAACCGGGACAGGGATCCTACGAGCAGTACTTC
cdr3_aa: CASSEPGQGSYEQYF
v_call: TRBV2
j_call: TRBJ2-7
clone_size: few
d_call: TRBD1

cdr3_nt: TGTGCCAGCAGCGGAAACACGGGGCCCGCATTAGAGGCCCTCCACTTT
cdr3_aa: CASSGNTGPALEALHF
v_call: TRBV11-1
j_call: TRBJ1-6
clone_size: -
d_call: -

cdr3_nt: TGCAGTGCCCGAAAACCCGGACATACTGGCGGAAATCAGCCCCAGCATTTT
cdr3_aa: CSARKPGHTGGNQPQHF
v_call: TRBV20-1
j_call: TRBJ1-5
clone_size: -
d_call: -

cdr3_nt: TGCGCCAGCAGTGGCTATAATTCACCCCTCCACTTT
cdr3_aa: CASSGYNSPLHF
v_call: TRBV10-1
j_call: TRBJ1-6
clone_size: -
d_call: -

cdr3_nt: TGCGCCAGCAGCCGGGGGGACACAGATACGCAGTATTTT
cdr3_aa: CASSRGDTDTQYF
v_call: TRBV5-1
j_call: TRBJ2-3
clone_size: many
d_call: TRBD2

cdr3_nt: TGTGCCAGCTCAGGACGGGACAGGAACACTGAAGCTTTCTTT
cdr3_aa: CASSGRDRNTEAFF
v_call: TRBV3-1
j_call: TRBJ1-1
clone_size: -
d_call: TRBD1

cdr3_nt: TGTGCCAGCAGCTTAAGCGGCAATGAGCAGTTCTTC
cdr3_aa: CASSLSGNEQFF
v_call: TRBV7-3
j_call: TRBJ2-1
clone_size: many
d_call: -

cdr3_nt: TGTGCCAGCAGTTTAATGACAGTCTACGAGCAGTACTTC
cdr3_aa: CASSLMTVYEQYF
v_call: TRBV12-3/TRBV12-4
j_call: TRBJ2-7
clone_size: many
d_call: -

cdr3_nt: TGTGCCAGCAGCTTGCCGTTTCCCGGAGAGGATACGCAGTATTTT
cdr3_aa: CASSLPFPGEDTQYF
v_call: TRBV13
j_call: TRBJ2-3
clone_size: many
d_call: -

cdr3_nt: TGTGCCAGTAGTATAGCCCGGGGTCGCGATGGCTACACCTTC
cdr3_aa: CASSIARGRDGYTF
v_call: TRBV19
j_call: TRBJ1-2
clone_size: many
d_call: -

cdr3_nt: TGCGCCAGCAGCCGAGCGGGCCCAGATACGCAGTATTTT
cdr3_aa: CASSRAGPDTQYF
v_call: TRBV4-1
j_call: TRBJ2-3
clone_size: -
d_call: -

cdr3_nt: TGTGCCAGTAGTATATTTGGGGATACGCAGTATTTT
cdr3_aa: CASSIFGDTQYF
v_call: TRBV19
j_call: TRBJ2-3
clone_size: many
d_call: -

cdr3_nt: TGTGCCAGCGGCCGGGGGAACACTGAAGCTTTCTTT
cdr3_aa: CASGRGNTEAFF
v_call: TRBV7-9
j_call: TRBJ1-1
clone_size: many
d_call: -

cdr3_nt: TGTGCCAGCAGCCAAGAAACAGGGGGGGATGAGCAGTTCTTC
cdr3_aa: CASSQETGGDEQFF
v_call: TRBV4-2
j_call: TRBJ2-1
clone_size: few
d_call: -

cdr3_nt: TGTGCCAGTAGTATTCAGGGGATAGGCACTGAAGCTTTCTTT
cdr3_aa: CASSIQGIGTEAFF
v_call: TRBV19
j_call: TRBJ1-1
clone_size: many
d_call: -

cdr3_nt: TGTGCCAGCAGTGAAGCTTATGGCAGAGCCTACGAGCAGTACTTC
cdr3_aa: CASSEAYGRAYEQYF
v_call: TRBV6-1
j_call: TRBJ2-7
clone_size: -
d_call: -

cdr3_nt: TGTGCCAGCAGTCCTGTTCTATTAGTAGCCAAAAACATTCAGTACTTC
cdr3_aa: CASSPVLLVAKNIQYF
v_call: TRBV2
j_call: TRBJ2-4
clone_size: -
d_call: -

cdr3_nt: TGTGCCAGTAGCTCACCGACAGGGGGCCGGGCTGAAGCTTTCTTT
cdr3_aa: CASSSPTGGRAEAFF
v_call: TRBV19
j_call: TRBJ1-1
clone_size: few
d_call: TRBD1

cdr3_nt: TGTGCCAGCAGCATAAGGACAGGGGGCCTTAGCTCCTACGAGCAGTACTTC
cdr3_aa: CASSIRTGGLSSYEQYF
v_call: TRBV2
j_call: TRBJ2-7
clone_size: many
d_call: TRBD1

cdr3_nt: TGTGCCAGCAGCCAAGCCCGGGGCGGGGGGGTACGAACAGATACGCAGTATTTT
cdr3_aa: CASSQARGGGVRTDTQYF
v_call: TRBV4-2
j_call: TRBJ2-3
clone_size: few
d_call: TRBD2

cdr3_nt: TGTGCCAGTAGTATAATACGACAAAAATTTAACTATGGCTACACCTTC
cdr3_aa: CASSIIRQKFNYGYTF
v_call: TRBV19
j_call: TRBJ1-2
clone_size: -
d_call: -

cdr3_nt: TGTGCCAGCTCGCCGACGGGTTCCTACGAGCAGTACTTC
cdr3_aa: CASSPTGSYEQYF
v_call: TRBV18
j_call: TRBJ2-7
clone_size: many
d_call: -

cdr3_nt: TGTGCCAGCTCACTACAGGACACAAGGAGCTCCTACGAGCAGTACTTC
cdr3_aa: CASSLQDTRSSYEQYF
v_call: TRBV7-3
j_call: TRBJ2-7
clone_size: few
d_call: -

cdr3_nt: TGTGCCAGGAGCCCCGAACAGGGGAACGGAAACACCATATATTTT
cdr3_aa: CARSPEQGNGNTIYF
v_call: TRBV6-1
j_call: TRBJ1-3
clone_size: -
d_call: TRBD1

cdr3_nt: TGTGCCAGCAGCAGAAACAGGGGGGTCGACATGAGCACTGAAGCTTTCTTT
cdr3_aa: CASSRNRGVDMSTEAFF
v_call: TRBV11-1
j_call: TRBJ1-1
clone_size: -
d_call: TRBD1

cdr3_nt: TGTGCCAGCAGCCAGGACGGGAGGGCAGATACGCAGTATTTT
cdr3_aa: CASSQDGRADTQYF
v_call: TRBV5-6
j_call: TRBJ2-3
clone_size: -
d_call: TRBD2

cdr3_nt: TGTGCCAGCAGCTTGACTTTTGGGACTAGGACCTACGAGCAGTACTTC
cdr3_aa: CASSLTFGTRTYEQYF
v_call: TRBV5-6
j_call: TRBJ2-7
clone_size: many
d_call: TRBD2

cdr3_nt: TGCGCCAGCAGTGAAAGGGGTAGCTACGAGCAGTACTTC
cdr3_aa: CASSERGSYEQYF
v_call: TRBV10-1
j_call: TRBJ2-7
clone_size: many
d_call: -

cdr3_nt: TGTGCCACCAGCAGAGGGGGGGGTAGCTCCTACGAGCAGTACTTC
cdr3_aa: CATSRGGGSSYEQYF
v_call: TRBV15
j_call: TRBJ2-7
clone_size: -
d_call: TRBD2

cdr3_nt: TGTGCCAGTAGTGGTTGGGGGGCCTATAATTCACCCCTCCACTTT
cdr3_aa: CASSGWGAYNSPLHF
v_call: TRBV19
j_call: TRBJ1-6
clone_size: few
d_call: -